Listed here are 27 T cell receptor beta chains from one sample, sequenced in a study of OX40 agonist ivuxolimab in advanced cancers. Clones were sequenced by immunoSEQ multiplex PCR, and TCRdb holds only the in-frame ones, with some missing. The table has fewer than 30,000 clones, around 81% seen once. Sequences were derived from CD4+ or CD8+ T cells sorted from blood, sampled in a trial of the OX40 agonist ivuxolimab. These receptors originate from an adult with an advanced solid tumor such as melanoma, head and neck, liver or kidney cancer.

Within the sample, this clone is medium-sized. The CDR3 is CASSFMGRGTGELFF. CDR3 DNA sequence: TGTGCCAGCAGTTTCATGGGGCGGGGGACCGGGGAGCTGTTTTTT. The rearrangement joins TRBV28 to TRBJ2-2; TRBD2 matches at 7 bases. V trimming: 3 bases; J trimming: 5 bases; junction bases outside the gene matches: 6. Germline assignment: CDR1 MDHEN and CDR2 SYDVKM. This CDR3 has 15 residues.

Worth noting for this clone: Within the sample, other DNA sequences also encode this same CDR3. The CDR3 region is CASSQGQGGQPQHF. DNA of the CDR3: TGCGCCAGCAGCCAAGGACAGGGAGGCCAGCCCCAGCATTTT. The chain recombines TRBV4-1 with TRBJ1-5; TRBD1 matches at 7 bases. This CDR3 contains 14 residues. Germline values: CDR1 MGHRA, CDR2 YSYEKL. Unmatched junction bases numbered 4, after V lost 1 base and J lost 7 bases.

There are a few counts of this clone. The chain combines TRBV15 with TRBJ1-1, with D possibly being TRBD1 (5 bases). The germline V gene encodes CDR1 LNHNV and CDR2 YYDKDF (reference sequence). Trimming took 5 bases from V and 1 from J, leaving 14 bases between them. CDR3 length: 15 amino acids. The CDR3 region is CATSETGSANTEAFF. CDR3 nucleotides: TGTGCCACCAGCGAAACAGGTTCAGCGAACACTGAAGCTTTCTTT. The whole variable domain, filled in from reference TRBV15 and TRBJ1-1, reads DAMVIQNPRYQVTQFGKPVTLSCSQTLNHNVMYWYQQKSSQAPKLLFHYYDKDFNNEADTPDNFQSRRPNTSFCFLDIRSPGLGDTAMYLCATSETGSANTEAFFGQGTRLTVV.

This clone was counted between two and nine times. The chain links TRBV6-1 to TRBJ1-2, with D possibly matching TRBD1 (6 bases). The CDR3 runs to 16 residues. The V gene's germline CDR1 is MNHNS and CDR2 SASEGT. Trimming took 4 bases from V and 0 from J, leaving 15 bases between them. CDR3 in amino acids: CASSAGQLPANYGYTF. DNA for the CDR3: TGTGCCAGCAGTGCAGGACAGTTACCAGCTAACTATGGCTACACCTTC.

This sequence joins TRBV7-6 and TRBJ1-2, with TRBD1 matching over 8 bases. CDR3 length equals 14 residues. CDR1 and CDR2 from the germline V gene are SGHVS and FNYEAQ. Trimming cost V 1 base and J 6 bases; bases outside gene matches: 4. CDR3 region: CASSLGRGLDGYTF. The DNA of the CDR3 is TGTGCCAGCAGCTTAGGCAGGGGGCTGGATGGCTACACCTTC.

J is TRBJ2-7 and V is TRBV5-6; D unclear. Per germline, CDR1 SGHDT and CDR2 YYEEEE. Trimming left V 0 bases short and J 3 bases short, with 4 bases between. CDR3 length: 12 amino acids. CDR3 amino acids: CASSLDIYEQYF. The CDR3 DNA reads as TGTGCCAGCAGCTTGGACATCTACGAGCAGTACTTC.

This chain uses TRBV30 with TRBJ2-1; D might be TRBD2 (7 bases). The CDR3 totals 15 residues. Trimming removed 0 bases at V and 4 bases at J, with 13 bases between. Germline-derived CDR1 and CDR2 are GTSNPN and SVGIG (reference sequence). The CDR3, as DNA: TGTGCCTGGAGTGTACTCGGGGGGCATTACAATGAGCAGTTCTTC. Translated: CAWSVLGGHYNEQFF.

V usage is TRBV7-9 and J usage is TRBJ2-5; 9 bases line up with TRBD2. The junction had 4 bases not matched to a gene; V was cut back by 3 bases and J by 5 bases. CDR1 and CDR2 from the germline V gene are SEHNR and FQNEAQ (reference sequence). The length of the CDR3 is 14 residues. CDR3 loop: CASSFGTSWETQYF. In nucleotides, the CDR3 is TGTGCCAGCAGCTTCGGGACTAGCTGGGAGACCCAGTACTTC. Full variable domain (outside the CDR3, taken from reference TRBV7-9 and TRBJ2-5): DTGVSQNPRHKITKRGQNVTFRCDPISEHNRLYWYRQTLGQGPEFLTYFQNEAQLEKSRLLSDRFSAERPKGSFSTLEIQRTEQGDSAMYLCASSFGTSWETQYFGPGTRLLVL.

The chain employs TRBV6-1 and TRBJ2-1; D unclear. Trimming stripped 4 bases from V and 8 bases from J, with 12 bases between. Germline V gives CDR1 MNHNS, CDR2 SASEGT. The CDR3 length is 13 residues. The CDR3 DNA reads TGTGCCAGCAGTGTGGCACAGTGGGATGAGCAGTTCTTC. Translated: CASSVAQWDEQFF.

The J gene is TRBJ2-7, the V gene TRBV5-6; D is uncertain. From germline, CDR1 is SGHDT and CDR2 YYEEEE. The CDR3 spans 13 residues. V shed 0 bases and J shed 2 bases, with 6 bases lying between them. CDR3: CASSLGPTYEQYF. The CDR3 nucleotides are TGTGCCAGCAGCTTGGGGCCCACCTACGAGCAGTACTTC.

DNA of the CDR3: TGTGCCAGCAGCATAGCATCTTCACCCCTCCACTTT. Residues: CASSIASSPLHF. V is TRBV6-5 and J is TRBJ1-6; D unresolved. Germline CDR1 is MNHEY and CDR2 is SVGAGI. This CDR3 contains 12 residues. Trimming pared 6 bases from V and 9 bases from J, leaving 9 bases between.

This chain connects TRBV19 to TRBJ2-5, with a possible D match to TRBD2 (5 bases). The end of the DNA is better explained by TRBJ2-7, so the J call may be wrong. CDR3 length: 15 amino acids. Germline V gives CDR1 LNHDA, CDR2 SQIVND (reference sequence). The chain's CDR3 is CASSQHRDPGDEQYF. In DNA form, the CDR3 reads TGTGCCAGTAGTCAACACCGTGATCCCGGGGACGAGCAGTACTTC.

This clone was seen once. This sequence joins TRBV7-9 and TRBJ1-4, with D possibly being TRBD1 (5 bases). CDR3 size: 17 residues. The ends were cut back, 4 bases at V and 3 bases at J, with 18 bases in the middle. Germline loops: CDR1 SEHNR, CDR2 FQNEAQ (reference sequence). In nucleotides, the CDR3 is TGTGCCAGCAGCTCCCCCACCCACCCACAGGCTAATGAAAAACTGTTTTTT. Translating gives CASSSPTHPQANEKLFF.

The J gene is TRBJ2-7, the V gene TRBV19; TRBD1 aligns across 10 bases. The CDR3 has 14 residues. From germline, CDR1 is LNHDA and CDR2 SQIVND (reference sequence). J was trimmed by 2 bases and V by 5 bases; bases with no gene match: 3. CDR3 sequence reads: CASSFGTGAYEQYF. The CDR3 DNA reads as TGTGCCAGTAGTTTTGGGACAGGGGCCTACGAGCAGTACTTC.

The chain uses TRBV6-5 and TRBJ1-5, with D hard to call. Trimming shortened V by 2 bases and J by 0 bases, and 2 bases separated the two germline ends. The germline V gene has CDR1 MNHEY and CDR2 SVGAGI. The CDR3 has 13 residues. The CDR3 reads CASSYGSNQPQHF. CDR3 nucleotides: TGTGCCAGCAGTTACGGTAGCAATCAGCCCCAGCATTTT.

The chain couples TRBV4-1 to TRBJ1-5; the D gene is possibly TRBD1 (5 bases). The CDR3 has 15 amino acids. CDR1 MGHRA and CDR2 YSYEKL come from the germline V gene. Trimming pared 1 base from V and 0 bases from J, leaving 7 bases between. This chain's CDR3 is CASSQVTGSNQPQHF. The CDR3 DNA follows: TGCGCCAGCAGCCAAGTTACAGGTAGCAATCAGCCCCAGCATTTT.

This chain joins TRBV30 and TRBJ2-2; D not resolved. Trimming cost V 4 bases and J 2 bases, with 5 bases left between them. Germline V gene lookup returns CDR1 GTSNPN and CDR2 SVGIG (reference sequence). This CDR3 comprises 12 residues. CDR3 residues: CAWTENTGELFF. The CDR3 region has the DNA TGTGCCTGGACAGAAAACACCGGGGAGCTGTTTTTT.

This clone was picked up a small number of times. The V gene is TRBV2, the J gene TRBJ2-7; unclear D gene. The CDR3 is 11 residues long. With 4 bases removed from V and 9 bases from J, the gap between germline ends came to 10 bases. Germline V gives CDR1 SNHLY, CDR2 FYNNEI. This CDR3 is CASSAGGGQYF. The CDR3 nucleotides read TGTGCCAGCAGTGCTGGCGGTGGGCAGTACTTC.

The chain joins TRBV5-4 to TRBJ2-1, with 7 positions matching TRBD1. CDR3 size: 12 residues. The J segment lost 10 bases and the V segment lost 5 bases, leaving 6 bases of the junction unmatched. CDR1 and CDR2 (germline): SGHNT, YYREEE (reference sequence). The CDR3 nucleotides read TGTGCCAGCAGGTCAAGACAGGGAGAGCAGTTCTTC. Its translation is CASRSRQGEQFF.

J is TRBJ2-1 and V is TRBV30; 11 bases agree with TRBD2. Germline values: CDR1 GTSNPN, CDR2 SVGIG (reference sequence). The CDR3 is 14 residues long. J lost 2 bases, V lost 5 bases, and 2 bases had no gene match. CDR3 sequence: CAWVAGGTYNEQFF. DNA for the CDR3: TGTGCCTGGGTAGCGGGGGGGACCTACAATGAGCAGTTCTTC.

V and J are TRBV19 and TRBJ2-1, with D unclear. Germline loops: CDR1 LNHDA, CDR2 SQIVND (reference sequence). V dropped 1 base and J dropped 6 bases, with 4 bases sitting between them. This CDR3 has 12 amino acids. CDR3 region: CASSIGSNEQFF. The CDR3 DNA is TGTGCCAGTAGTATAGGGTCCAATGAGCAGTTCTTC.

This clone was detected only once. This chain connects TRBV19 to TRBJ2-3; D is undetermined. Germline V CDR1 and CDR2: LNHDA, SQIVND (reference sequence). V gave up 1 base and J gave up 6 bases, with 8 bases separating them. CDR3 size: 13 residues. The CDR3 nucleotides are TGTGCCAGTAGTATAGTCTGGACGGATACGCAGTATTTT. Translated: CASSIVWTDTQYF.

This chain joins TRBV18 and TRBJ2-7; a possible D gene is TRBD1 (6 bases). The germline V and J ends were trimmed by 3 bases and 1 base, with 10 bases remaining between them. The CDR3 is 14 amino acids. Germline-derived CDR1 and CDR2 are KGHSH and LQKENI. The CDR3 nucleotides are TGTGCCAGCTCACCTAAGGACAGATCCTACGAGCAGTACTTC. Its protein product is CASSPKDRSYEQYF.

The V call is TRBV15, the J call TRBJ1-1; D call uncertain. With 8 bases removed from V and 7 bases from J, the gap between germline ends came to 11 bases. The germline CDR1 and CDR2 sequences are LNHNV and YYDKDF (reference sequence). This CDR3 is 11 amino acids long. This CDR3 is CATGPLNEAFF. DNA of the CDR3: TGTGCCACCGGACCGCTTAATGAAGCTTTCTTT.

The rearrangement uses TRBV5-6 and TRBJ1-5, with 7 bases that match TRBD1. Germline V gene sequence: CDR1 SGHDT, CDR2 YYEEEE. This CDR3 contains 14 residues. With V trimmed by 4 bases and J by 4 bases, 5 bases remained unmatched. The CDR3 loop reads CASSPQGLNQPQHF. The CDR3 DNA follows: TGTGCCAGCAGCCCACAGGGGTTGAATCAGCCCCAGCATTTT.

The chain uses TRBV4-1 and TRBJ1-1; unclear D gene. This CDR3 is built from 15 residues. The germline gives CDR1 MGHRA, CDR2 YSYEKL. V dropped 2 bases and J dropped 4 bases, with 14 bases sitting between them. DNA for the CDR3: TGCGCCAGCAGCCAATCCTTTACCGACCGCACTGAAGCTTTCTTT. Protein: CASSQSFTDRTEAFF.

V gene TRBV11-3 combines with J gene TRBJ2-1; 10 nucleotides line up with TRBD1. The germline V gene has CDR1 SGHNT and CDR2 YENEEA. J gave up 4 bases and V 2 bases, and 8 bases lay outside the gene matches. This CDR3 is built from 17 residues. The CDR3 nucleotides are TGTGCCAGCAGCTTACATAGCGGGACAGGGGTTTACAATGAGCAGTTCTTC. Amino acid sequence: CASSLHSGTGVYNEQFF.